The 17 T cell receptor beta chains below were found in one sample sequenced in a study of T cells in Graves' hyperthyroidism and ophthalmopathy. Amplification of TCR beta CDR3 regions used RNA as the template. A set of HTBI primers served as the primers for a first-round RT-PCR of the TCR CDR3. Using its own MiXCR run on the multiplex PCR reads, TCRdb lists one record per CDR3 protein. This table holds 300,000 to 350,000 distinct CDR3 sequences, around a sixth found once. Sequenced: blood. The receptors derive from a woman in her 40s with Graves' ophthalmopathy.

This clonotype has only a few counts. DNA of the CDR3: TGTGCCAGCAGCCACCGGCTGGCCCGGGGGCCCTACGAGCAGTACTTC. This sequence encodes CASSHRLARGPYEQYF. The chain employs TRBV9 and TRBJ2-7; D could derive from TRBD1 or TRBD2 (6 bases each). Trimming shortened V by 4 bases and J by 2 bases, and 19 bases separated the two germline ends. Germline V CDR1 and CDR2: SGDLS, YYNGEE. The CDR3 length is 16 residues.

This clonotype was seen at least ten times. V and J are TRBV6-5 and TRBJ2-7, with 7 bases aligning to TRBD1. V was pared by 6 bases and J by 3 bases, with 2 bases of the junction left unmatched. Germline lookup yields CDR1 MNHEY and CDR2 SVGAGI. There are 12 residues in the CDR3. CDR3 DNA: TGTGCCAGCAGCCACAGGGGCTACGAGCAGTACTTC. Encoded protein: CASSHRGYEQYF.

This clonotype was seen many times. The chain joins TRBV11-2 to TRBJ2-2; D call uncertain. Trimming left V 3 bases short and J 8 bases short, with 13 bases between. The CDR3 runs 14 residues. CDR1 SGHAT and CDR2 FQNNGV come from the germline V gene. The CDR3, as DNA: TGTGCCAGCAGCTTTCCACTGCAGTCAGGGGAGCTGTTTTTT. Protein sequence: CASSFPLQSGELFF. The full variable domain, completed using reference TRBV11-2 and TRBJ2-2, is EAGVAQSPRYKIIEKRQSVAFWCNPISGHATLYWYQQILGQGPKLLIQFQNNGVVDDSQLPKDRFSAERLKGVDSTLKIQPAKLEDSAVYLCASSFPLQSGELFFGEGSRLTVL.

This clonotype has a count of ten or more. The rearrangement joins TRBV20-1 to TRBJ1-5; a possible D gene is TRBD1 (5 bases). Per the germline V gene, CDR1 is DFQATT and CDR2 is SNEGSKA (reference sequence). This CDR3 is 17 amino acids long. With 1 base removed from V and 3 bases from J, the gap between germline ends came to 19 bases. CDR3 loop: CSARVSGRGSLNQPQHF. The CDR3 bases are TGCAGTGCTAGAGTCTCGGGTAGGGGTTCTCTCAATCAGCCCCAGCATTTT.

Note on this clonotype: One junction end disagrees with the germline gene, perhaps due to a read error. The chain carries TRBV20-1 and TRBJ1-2; 9 bases line up with TRBD1. This CDR3 is built from 13 residues. Germline V gene lookup returns CDR1 DFQATT and CDR2 SNEGSKA (reference sequence). The CDR3 loop is CSARVGQGYGYIF. Here the CDR3 DNA reads TGCAGTGCTAGAGTAGGACAGGGGTATGGCTACATCTTC.

This clonotype was recorded many times. The chain links TRBV14 to TRBJ2-7; 7 positions match TRBD2. The CDR3 totals 15 residues. Germline V gene lookup returns CDR1 SGHDN and CDR2 FVKESK. Trimming removed 2 bases from V and 3 bases from J; junction bases left unmatched: 7. The CDR3 DNA reads as TGTGCCAGCAGCCAAACGGGCGGGAGTAGCTACGAGCAGTACTTC. This sequence encodes CASSQTGGSSYEQYF.

This clonotype was observed a handful of times. The chain joins TRBV18 to TRBJ1-1; D unclear. Germline CDR1 reads KGHSH; CDR2 reads LQKENI. V was cut by 3 bases and J by 1 base, with 9 bases left in between. The CDR3 contains 14 residues. In nucleotides, the CDR3 is TGTGCCAGCTCACCCCTCCGGACGAACACTGAAGCTTTCTTT. As protein: CASSPLRTNTEAFF.

This clonotype has ten or more counts. This rearrangement joins TRBV6-1 to TRBJ1-5; TRBD1 aligns across 7 bases. V shed 8 bases and J 1 base; nucleotides not matched to a gene: 11. CDR1 is MNHNS and CDR2 is SASEGT in the germline V gene. The CDR3 has 16 residues. The DNA for the CDR3 is TGTGCCAGCGGGGGCACAGGGGCTGGGAGCAATCAGCCCCAGCATTTT. Protein product: CASGGTGAGSNQPQHF.

The sample holds many counts of this clonotype. The chain combines TRBV28 with TRBJ1-1, with a weak D call TRBD1 (6 bases). CDR3 length: 16 amino acids. The germline V gene encodes CDR1 MDHEN and CDR2 SYDVKM. V lost 2 bases and J 4 bases, leaving 17 bases between the germline ends. The CDR3, as DNA: TGTGCCAGCAGTTTAGAGCAGGGGCCGTTGCGCACTGAAGCTTTCTTT. As protein: CASSLEQGPLRTEAFF.

V gene TRBV6-2 or TRBV6-3 combines with J gene TRBJ2-7, with D perhaps assigned TRBD1 or TRBD2 (5 bases each). CDR3 length: 17 amino acids. V dropped 5 bases and J dropped 3 bases, with 23 bases sitting between them. Germline lookup yields CDR1 MNHEY and CDR2 SVGEGT. This chain's CDR3 is CASSRNYPGRNNYEQYF. Written as DNA, the CDR3 is TGTGCCAGCAGTCGAAACTATCCGGGACGGAACAACTACGAGCAGTACTTC.

The rearrangement links TRBV7-9 to TRBJ1-2, with D hard to call. This CDR3 has 13 residues. V lost 5 bases and J lost 6, with 13 bases in between. Germline V gene lookup returns CDR1 SEHNR and CDR2 FQNEAQ (reference sequence). The CDR3 DNA follows: TGTGCCAGCAGCGTGATCCAACTAGATGGCTACACCTTC. This codes for CASSVIQLDGYTF.

This clonotype was picked up many times. DNA of the CDR3: TGTGCCAGCAGCTTTTCAAGGGGTTGGGGCTACACCTTC. Protein sequence: CASSFSRGWGYTF. The gene calls are TRBV7-9 and TRBJ1-2; maybe TRBD1 (5 bases). The CDR3 spans 13 residues. The V end was cut by 3 bases, the J end by 8 bases, with 13 bases between. Germline V gene sequence: CDR1 SEHNR, CDR2 FQNEAQ (reference sequence).

This clonotype has at least ten counts. The genes are TRBV6-2 or TRBV6-3 and TRBJ2-5, with TRBD2 identical over 7 bases. This CDR3 contains 15 residues. The V gene's germline CDR1 is MNHEY and CDR2 SVGEGT. After removal of 2 bases from V and 3 bases from J, the junction contained 6 bases not matched to a gene. DNA of the CDR3: TGTGCCAGCAGTTACCTCGTTGGGAGGGAAGAGACCCAGTACTTC. This codes for CASSYLVGREETQYF.

This clonotype showed up many times. This chain joins TRBV29-1 and TRBJ1-1, with TRBD1 as a possible D gene (5 bases). From germline, CDR1 is SQVTM and CDR2 ANQGSEA. V lost 4 bases and J lost 4, with 16 bases in between. This CDR3 has 14 amino acids. The CDR3 DNA reads TGCAGCGTTGGGGAGAAGGGGAGAAGCACTGAAGCTTTCTTT. Amino acid sequence: CSVGEKGRSTEAFF.

The chain combines TRBV10-2 with TRBJ2-2; 11 bases are a match to TRBD2. With 4 bases clipped from V and 6 bases from J, the junction kept 4 bases outside the gene matches. This CDR3 contains 15 residues. CDR1 and CDR2 (germline): WSHSY, SAAADI. The CDR3 nucleotides read TGCGCCAGCAGTGTAACTAGCGGGAGTGCCGGGGAGCTGTTTTTT. Amino acid sequence: CASSVTSGSAGELFF.

This clonotype has at least ten counts. The chain links TRBV25-1 to TRBJ2-7; D is undetermined. V shed 1 base and J shed 6 bases, with 13 bases lying between them. This CDR3 comprises 14 residues. Germline V gene lookup returns CDR1 MGHDK and CDR2 SYGVNS. CDR3 amino acids: CASSELRVSGEQYF. The CDR3 coding sequence is TGTGCCAGCAGTGAATTAAGAGTGTCGGGCGAGCAGTACTTC.

This clonotype was detected ten times or more. This chain links TRBV28 with TRBJ1-5, with a tentative D call TRBD1 (5 bases). The V end lost 4 bases, the J end lost 0 bases, and 13 bases lay between the germline ends. The germline CDR1 and CDR2 sequences are MDHEN and SYDVKM. This CDR3 has 16 residues. The CDR3: CASSSRWGNSNQPQHF. Here the CDR3 DNA reads TGTGCCAGCAGTTCCCGGTGGGGGAATAGCAATCAGCCCCAGCATTTT.